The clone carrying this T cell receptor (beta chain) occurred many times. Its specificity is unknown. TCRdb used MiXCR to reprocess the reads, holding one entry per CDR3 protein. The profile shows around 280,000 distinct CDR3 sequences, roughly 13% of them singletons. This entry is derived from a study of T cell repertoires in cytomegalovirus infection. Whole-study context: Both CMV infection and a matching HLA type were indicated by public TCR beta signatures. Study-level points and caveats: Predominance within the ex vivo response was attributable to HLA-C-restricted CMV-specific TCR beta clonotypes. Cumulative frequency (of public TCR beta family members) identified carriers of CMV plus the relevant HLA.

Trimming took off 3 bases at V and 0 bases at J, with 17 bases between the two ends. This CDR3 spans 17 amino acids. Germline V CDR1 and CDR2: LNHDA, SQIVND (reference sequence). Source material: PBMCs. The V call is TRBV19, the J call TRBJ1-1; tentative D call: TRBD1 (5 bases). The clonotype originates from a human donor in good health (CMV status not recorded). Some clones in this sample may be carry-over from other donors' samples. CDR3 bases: TGTGCCAGTAGTATTTCGGGCGGGGGGAGTGTGAACACTGAAGCTTTCTTT. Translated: CASSISGGGSVNTEAFF.